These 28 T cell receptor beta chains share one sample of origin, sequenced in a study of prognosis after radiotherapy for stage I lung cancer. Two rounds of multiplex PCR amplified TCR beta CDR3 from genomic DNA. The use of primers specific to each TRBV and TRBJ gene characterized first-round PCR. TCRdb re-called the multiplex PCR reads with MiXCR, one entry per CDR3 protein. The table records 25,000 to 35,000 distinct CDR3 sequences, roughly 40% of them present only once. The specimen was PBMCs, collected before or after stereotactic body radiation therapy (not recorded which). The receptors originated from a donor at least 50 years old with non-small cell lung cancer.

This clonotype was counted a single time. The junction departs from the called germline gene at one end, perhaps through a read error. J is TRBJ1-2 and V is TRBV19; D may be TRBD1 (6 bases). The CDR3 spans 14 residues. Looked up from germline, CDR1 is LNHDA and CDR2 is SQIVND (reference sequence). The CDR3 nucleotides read TGTGCCAGTAGTCCGCAGGGGAGACACTATTGCTACACCTTC. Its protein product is CASSPQGRHYCYTF.

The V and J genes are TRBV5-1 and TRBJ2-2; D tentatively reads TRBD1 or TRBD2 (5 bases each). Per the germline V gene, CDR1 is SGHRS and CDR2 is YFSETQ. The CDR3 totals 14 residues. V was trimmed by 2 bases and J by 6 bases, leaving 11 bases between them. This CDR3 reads CASSLIPGPGELFF. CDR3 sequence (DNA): TGCGCCAGCAGCTTAATTCCGGGGCCCGGGGAGCTGTTTTTT.

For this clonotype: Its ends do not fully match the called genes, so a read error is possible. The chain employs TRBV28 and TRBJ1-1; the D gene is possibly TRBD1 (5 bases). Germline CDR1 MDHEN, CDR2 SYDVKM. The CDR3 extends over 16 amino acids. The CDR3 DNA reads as TGTGCCAGCAGTCCTCCCCCTTGGACAAGTAGCACTGAATCTTTCTTT. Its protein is CASSPPPWTSSTESFF.

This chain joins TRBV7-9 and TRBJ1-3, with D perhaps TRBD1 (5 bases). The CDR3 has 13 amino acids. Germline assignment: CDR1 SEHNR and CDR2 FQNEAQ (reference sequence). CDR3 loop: CVIRGIPGNTIYF. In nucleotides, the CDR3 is TGTGTCATACGGGGCATCCCTGGAAACACCATATATTTT. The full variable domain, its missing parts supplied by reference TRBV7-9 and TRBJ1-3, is DTGVSQNPRHKITKRGQNVTFRCDPISEHNRLYWYRQTLGQGPEFLTYFQNEAQLEKSRLLSDRFSAERPKGSFSTLEIQRTEQGDSAMYLCVIRGIPGNTIYFGEGSWLTVV.

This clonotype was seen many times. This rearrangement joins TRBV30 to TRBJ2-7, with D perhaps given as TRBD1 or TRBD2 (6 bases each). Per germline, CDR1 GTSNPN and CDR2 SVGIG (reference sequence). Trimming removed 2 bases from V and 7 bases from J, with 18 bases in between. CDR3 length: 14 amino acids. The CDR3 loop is CAWSLGGGLWEQYF. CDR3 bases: TGTGCCTGGAGTCTTGGAGGGGGGCTGTGGGAGCAGTACTTC.

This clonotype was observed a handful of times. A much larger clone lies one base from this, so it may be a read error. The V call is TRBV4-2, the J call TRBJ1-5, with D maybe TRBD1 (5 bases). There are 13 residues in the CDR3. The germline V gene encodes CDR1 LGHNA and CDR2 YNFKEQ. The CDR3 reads CASSQDPRQPKHF. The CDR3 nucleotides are TGTGCCAGCAGCCAAGATCCCCGACAGCCCAAGCATTTT.

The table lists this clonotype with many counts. CDR3 region: CASSWGRGATDTQYF. CDR3 nucleotides: TGTGCCAGCAGTTGGGGTCGAGGGGCGACAGATACGCAGTATTTT. The genes are TRBV28 and TRBJ2-3, with D possibly called TRBD1 or TRBD2 (5 bases each). The germline CDR1 and CDR2 sequences are MDHEN and SYDVKM. This CDR3 contains 15 residues. V was trimmed by 4 bases and J by 3 bases, leaving 14 bases between them. Complete variable domain (other parts from reference TRBV28 and TRBJ2-3): DVKVTQSSRYLVKRTGEKVFLECVQDMDHENMFWYRQDPGLGLRLIYFSYDVKMKEKGDIPEGYSVSREKKERFSLILESASTNQTSMYLCASSWGRGATDTQYFGPGTRLTVL.

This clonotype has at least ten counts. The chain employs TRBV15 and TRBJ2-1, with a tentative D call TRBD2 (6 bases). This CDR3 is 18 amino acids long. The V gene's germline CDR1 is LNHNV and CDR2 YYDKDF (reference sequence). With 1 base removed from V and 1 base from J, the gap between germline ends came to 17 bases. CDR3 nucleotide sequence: TGTGCCACCAGCAGAGGGGGCGGGGAGAGGAAGTCCTACAATGAGCAGTTCTTC. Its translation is CATSRGGGERKSYNEQFF.

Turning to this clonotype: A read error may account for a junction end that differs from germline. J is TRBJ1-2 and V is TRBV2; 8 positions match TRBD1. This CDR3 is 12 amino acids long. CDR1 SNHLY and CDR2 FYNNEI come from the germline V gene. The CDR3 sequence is CAGSDQGAVYTF. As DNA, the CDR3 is TGTGCCGGCAGTGACCAGGGGGCGGTCTACACCTTC.

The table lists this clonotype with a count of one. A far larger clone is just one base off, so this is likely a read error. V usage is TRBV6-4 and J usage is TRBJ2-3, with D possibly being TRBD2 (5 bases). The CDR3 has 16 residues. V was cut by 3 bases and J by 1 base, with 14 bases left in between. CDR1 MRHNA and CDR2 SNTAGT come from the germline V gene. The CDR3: CASSEEEGEGTDTQYF. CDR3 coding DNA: TGTGCCAGCAGTGAGGAAGAGGGAGAAGGCACAGATACGCAGTATTTT.

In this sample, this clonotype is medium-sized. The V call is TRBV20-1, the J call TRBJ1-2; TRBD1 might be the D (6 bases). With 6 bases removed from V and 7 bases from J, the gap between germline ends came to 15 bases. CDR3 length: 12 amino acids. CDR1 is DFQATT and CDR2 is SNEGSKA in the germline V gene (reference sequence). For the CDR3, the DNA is TGCAGTGCAGTAACAGGGAGGCTTGGCTACACCTTC. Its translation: CSAVTGRLGYTF.

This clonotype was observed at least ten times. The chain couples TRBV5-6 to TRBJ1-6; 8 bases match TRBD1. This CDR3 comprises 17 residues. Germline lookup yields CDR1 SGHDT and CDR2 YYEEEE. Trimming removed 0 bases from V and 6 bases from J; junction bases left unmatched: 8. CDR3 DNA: TGTGCCAGCAGCTTGGCCTGGCAGGGGGCAGCTAATTCACCCCTCCACTTT. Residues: CASSLAWQGAANSPLHF. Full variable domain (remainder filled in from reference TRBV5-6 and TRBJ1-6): DAGVTQSPTHLIKTRGQQVTLRCSPKSGHDTVSWYQQALGQGPQFIFQYYEEEERQRGNFPDRFSGHQFPNYSSELNVNALLLGDSALYLCASSLAWQGAANSPLHFGNGTRLTVT.

The CDR3 coding sequence is TGTGCCAGCAGGCGGACAGCCTATAATTCACCCCTCCACTTT. Its translation is CASRRTAYNSPLHF. J is TRBJ1-6 and V is TRBV12-3 or TRBV12-4; TRBD1 is a possible D gene (6 bases). This CDR3 is 14 amino acids long. The V end lost 6 bases, the J end lost 2 bases, and 8 bases lay between the germline ends.

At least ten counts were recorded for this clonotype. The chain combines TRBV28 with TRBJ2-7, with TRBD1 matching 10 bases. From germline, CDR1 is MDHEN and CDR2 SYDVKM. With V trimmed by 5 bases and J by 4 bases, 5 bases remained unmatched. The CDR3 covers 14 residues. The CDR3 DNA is TGTGCCAGCAGTGTGACAGGGGGCGCATACGAGCAGTACTTC. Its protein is CASSVTGGAYEQYF.

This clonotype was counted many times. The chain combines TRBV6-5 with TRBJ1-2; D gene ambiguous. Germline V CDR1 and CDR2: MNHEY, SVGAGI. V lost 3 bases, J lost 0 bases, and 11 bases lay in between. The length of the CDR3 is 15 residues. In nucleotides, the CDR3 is TGTGCCAGCAGTTATGTGGGGTTGACTAACTATGGCTACACCTTC. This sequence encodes CASSYVGLTNYGYTF.

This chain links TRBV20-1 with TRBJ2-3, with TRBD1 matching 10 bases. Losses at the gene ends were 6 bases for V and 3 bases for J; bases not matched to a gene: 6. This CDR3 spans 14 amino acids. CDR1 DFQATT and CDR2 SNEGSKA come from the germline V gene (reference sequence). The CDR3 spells CSARTGQGTDTQYF. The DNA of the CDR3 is TGCAGTGCCAGAACGGGACAGGGGACAGATACGCAGTATTTT.

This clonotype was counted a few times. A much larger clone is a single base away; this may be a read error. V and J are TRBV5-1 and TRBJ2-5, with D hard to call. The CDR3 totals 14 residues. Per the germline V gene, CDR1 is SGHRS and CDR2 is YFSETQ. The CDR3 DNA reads TGCTCCAGCAGCTTGGGTTCCCCCCAAGAGACCCAGTACTTC. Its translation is CSSSLGSPQETQYF.

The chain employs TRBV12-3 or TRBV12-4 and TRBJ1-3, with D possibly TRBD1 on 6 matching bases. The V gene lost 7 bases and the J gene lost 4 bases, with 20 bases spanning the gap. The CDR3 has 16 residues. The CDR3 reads CASIFADSGSGNTIYF. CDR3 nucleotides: TGTGCCAGCATTTTTGCGGACAGTGGCTCCGGAAACACCATATATTTT.

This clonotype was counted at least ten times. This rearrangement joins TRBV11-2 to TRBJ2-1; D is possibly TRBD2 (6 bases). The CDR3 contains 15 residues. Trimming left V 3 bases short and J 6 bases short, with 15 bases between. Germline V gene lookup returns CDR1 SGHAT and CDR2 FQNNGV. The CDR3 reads CASSFQFGGGNEQFF. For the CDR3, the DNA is TGTGCCAGCAGCTTTCAATTCGGGGGAGGCAATGAGCAGTTCTTC.

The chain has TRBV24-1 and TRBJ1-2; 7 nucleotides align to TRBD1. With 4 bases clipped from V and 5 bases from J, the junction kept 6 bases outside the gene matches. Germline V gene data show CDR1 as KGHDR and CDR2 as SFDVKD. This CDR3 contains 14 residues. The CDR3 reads CATSESDREYGYTF. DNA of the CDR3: TGTGCCACCAGTGAGTCAGACAGGGAATATGGCTACACCTTC.

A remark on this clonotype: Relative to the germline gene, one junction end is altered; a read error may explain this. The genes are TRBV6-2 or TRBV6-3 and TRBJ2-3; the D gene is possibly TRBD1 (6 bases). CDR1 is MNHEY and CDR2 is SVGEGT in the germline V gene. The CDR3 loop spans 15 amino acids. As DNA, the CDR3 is TGTGCCAGCGCCCCGGTTGTGGGGGCAGGAGATACGCATTATTTT. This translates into CASAPVVGAGDTHYF.

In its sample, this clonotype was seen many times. The DNA of the CDR3 is TGTGCCAGCAGTTGGTCCGGGACAGCCTCTGGAAACACCATATATTTT. This sequence encodes CASSWSGTASGNTIYF. The chain is built from TRBV2 and TRBJ1-3; 7 nucleotides align to TRBD1. CDR1 SNHLY and CDR2 FYNNEI come from the germline V gene. The junction had 7 bases not matched to a gene; V was cut back by 5 bases and J by 0 bases. CDR3 length: 16 amino acids.

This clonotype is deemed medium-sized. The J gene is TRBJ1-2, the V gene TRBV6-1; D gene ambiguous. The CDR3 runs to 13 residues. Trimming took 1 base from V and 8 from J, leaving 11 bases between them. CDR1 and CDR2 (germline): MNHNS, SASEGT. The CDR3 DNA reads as TGTGCCAGCAGTGAAGAGCGACTCAGGGGCTACACCTTC. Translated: CASSEERLRGYTF.

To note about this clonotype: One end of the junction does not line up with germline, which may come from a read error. The CDR3, as DNA: TGTGCCATCAGTTTTGGAGGCTACGATCAGTACTTC. It encodes CAISFGGYDQYF. V usage is TRBV12-3 or TRBV12-4 and J usage is TRBJ2-7; tentative D call: TRBD2 (5 bases). The CDR3 runs 12 residues.

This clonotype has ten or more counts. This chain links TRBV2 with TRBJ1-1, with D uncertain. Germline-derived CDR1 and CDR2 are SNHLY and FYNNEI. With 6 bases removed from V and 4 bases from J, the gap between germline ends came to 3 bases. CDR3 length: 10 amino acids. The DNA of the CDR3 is TGTGCCAGCAGCCTCACTGAAGCTTTCTTT. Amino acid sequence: CASSLTEAFF.

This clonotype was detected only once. CDR3 region: CASSKQGMSNSPLHF. In nucleotides, the CDR3 is TGTGCCAGCAGCAAACAGGGGATGAGCAATTCACCCCTCCACTTT. The chain links TRBV28 to TRBJ1-6; 7 nucleotides line up with TRBD1. The V gene's germline CDR1 is MDHEN and CDR2 SYDVKM. The CDR3 contains 15 residues. V was pared by 6 bases and J by 7 bases, with 9 bases of the junction left unmatched.

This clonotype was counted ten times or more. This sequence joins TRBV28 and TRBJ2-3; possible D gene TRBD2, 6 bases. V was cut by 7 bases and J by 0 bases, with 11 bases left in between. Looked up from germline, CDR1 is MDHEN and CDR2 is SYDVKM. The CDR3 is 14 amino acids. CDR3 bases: TGTGCCAGCAATTCCGGGGGAAGCACAGATACGCAGTATTTT. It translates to CASNSGGSTDTQYF.

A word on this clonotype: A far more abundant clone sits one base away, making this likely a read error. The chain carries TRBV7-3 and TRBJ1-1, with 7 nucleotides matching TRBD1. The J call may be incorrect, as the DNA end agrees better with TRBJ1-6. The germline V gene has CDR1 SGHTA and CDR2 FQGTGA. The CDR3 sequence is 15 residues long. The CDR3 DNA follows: TGTGCCAGCAGCGTAACAGGGGAAACCTTCTCACCCCTCCACTTT. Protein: CASSVTGETFSPLHF.